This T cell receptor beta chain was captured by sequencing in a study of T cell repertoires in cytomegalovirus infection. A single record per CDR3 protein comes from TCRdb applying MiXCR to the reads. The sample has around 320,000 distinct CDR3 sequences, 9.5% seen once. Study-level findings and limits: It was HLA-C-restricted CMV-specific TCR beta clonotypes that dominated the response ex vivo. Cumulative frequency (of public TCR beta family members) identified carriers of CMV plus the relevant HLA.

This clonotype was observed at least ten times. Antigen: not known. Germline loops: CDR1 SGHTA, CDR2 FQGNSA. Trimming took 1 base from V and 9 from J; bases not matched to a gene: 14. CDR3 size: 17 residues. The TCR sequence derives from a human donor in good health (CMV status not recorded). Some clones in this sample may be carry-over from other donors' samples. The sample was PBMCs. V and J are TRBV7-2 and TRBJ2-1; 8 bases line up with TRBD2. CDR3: CASSLGASGWTTGEQFF. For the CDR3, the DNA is TGTGCCAGCAGCTTAGGAGCTAGCGGGTGGACGACCGGTGAGCAGTTCTTC.